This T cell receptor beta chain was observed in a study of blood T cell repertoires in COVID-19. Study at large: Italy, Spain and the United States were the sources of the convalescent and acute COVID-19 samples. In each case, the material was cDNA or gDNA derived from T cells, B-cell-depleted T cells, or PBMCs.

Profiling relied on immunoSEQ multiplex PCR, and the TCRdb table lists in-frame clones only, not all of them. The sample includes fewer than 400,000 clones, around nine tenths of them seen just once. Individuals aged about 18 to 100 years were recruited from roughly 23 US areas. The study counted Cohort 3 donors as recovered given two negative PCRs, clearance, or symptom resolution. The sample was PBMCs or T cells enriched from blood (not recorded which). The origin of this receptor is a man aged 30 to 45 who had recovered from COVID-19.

The CDR3 DNA reads TGTGCCAGCAGCTCGACTAGCGGGGCCTACGAGCAGTACTTC. It codes for CASSSTSGAYEQYF. V is TRBV5-4 and J is TRBJ2-7; TRBD2 matches at 11 bases. The germline V gene encodes CDR1 SGHNT and CDR2 YYREEE (reference sequence). The V gene end was trimmed by 3 bases and the J gene end by 2 bases; junction bases not matched to a gene: 1. This CDR3 is built from 14 residues.